Listed below are T cell receptor beta chains from one sample, sequenced in a study of blood T cell repertoires in COVID-19. Using immunoSEQ multiplex PCR, the repertoire was profiled, and TCRdb retains in-frame clones only, with some absent. This table holds roughly 430,000 clones, approximately 88% found once. The sample was PBMCs or T cells enriched from blood (not recorded which). The source of these receptors is a woman in her 40s with acute COVID-19. Both conserved end residues are part of each CDR3. D genes are given only for firm matches. Not all rows give a size; the values are once, few, many and, for expanded clones, a class.

clone_size: NA; j_call: TRBJ2-5; cdr3_length: 17; d_call: TRBD2; v_call: TRBV5-4; cdr3_aa: CASSSGLAGALQETQYF; cdr3_nt: TGTGCCAGCAGCTCAGGACTAGCGGGGGCCCTCCAAGAGACCCAGTACTTC
clone_size: NA; j_call: TRBJ1-5; cdr3_length: 13; d_call: NA; v_call: TRBV5-5; cdr3_aa: CASSETDNQPQHF; cdr3_nt: TGTGCCAGCAGCGAGACAGACAATCAGCCCCAGCATTTT
clone_size: NA; j_call: TRBJ2-5; cdr3_length: 16; d_call: NA; v_call: TRBV4-1; cdr3_aa: CASSQTGITFEETQYF; cdr3_nt: TGCGCCAGCAGCCAAACCGGGATTACCTTCGAAGAGACCCAGTACTTC
clone_size: NA; j_call: TRBJ1-3; cdr3_length: 14; d_call: NA; v_call: TRBV11-2; cdr3_aa: CASSSRGSGNTIYF; cdr3_nt: TGTGCCAGCAGCTCCCGAGGCTCTGGAAACACCATATATTTT
clone_size: once; j_call: TRBJ1-4; cdr3_length: 12; d_call: TRBD1; v_call: TRBV30; cdr3_aa: CAWGQGGEKLFF; cdr3_nt: TGTGCCTGGGGACAGGGAGGCGAAAAACTGTTTTTT
clone_size: NA; j_call: TRBJ2-6; cdr3_length: 17; d_call: TRBD1; v_call: TRBV7-9; cdr3_aa: CASSLTGVISGANVLTF; cdr3_nt: TGTGCCAGCAGCTTGACAGGGGTGATTTCTGGGGCCAACGTCCTGACTTTC
clone_size: NA; j_call: TRBJ2-5; cdr3_length: 13; d_call: NA; v_call: TRBV6-6; cdr3_aa: CASGGSGEETQYF; cdr3_nt: TGTGCCAGCGGGGGGTCGGGGGAAGAGACCCAGTACTTC
clone_size: NA; j_call: TRBJ1-3; cdr3_length: 16; d_call: NA; v_call: TRBV5-1; cdr3_aa: CASSPISGFAGNTIYF; cdr3_nt: TGCGCCAGCAGCCCCATAAGCGGTTTCGCTGGAAACACCATATATTTT
clone_size: NA; j_call: TRBJ1-2; cdr3_length: 14; d_call: NA; v_call: TRBV4-1; cdr3_aa: CASSQGSGVYGYTF; cdr3_nt: TGCGCCAGCAGCCAAGGGTCAGGGGTCTATGGCTACACCTTC
clone_size: NA; j_call: TRBJ1-4; cdr3_length: 14; d_call: TRBD1; v_call: TRBV19; cdr3_aa: CASSPGGWGEKLFF; cdr3_nt: TGTGCCAGTTCTCCAGGGGGCTGGGGGGAAAAACTGTTTTTT
clone_size: NA; j_call: TRBJ2-7; cdr3_length: 16; d_call: TRBD1; v_call: TRBV27; cdr3_aa: CASSPRTGKSSYEQYF; cdr3_nt: TGTGCCAGCAGTCCACGGACAGGGAAAAGCTCCTACGAGCAGTACTTC
clone_size: NA; j_call: TRBJ1-6; cdr3_length: 15; d_call: NA; v_call: TRBV5-4; cdr3_aa: CASSLATGLGSPLHF; cdr3_nt: TGTGCCAGCAGCTTGGCAACAGGGCTCGGGTCACCCCTCCACTTT
clone_size: NA; j_call: TRBJ2-1; cdr3_length: 17; d_call: NA; v_call: TRBV11-3; cdr3_aa: CASSLDFKETSYNEQFF; cdr3_nt: TGTGCCAGCAGCTTAGATTTCAAGGAGACCTCCTACAATGAGCAGTTCTTC
clone_size: few; j_call: TRBJ1-1; cdr3_length: 16; d_call: NA; v_call: TRBV4-1; cdr3_aa: CASNLQGGRGGNKAFF; cdr3_nt: TGCGCCAGCAACCTCCAGGGCGGCCGGGGGGGTAACAAGGCTTTCTTT
clone_size: once; j_call: TRBJ1-1; cdr3_length: 15; d_call: TRBD1; v_call: TRBV19; cdr3_aa: CASSPGDRGYTEAFF; cdr3_nt: TGTGCCAGTAGTCCCGGGGACAGGGGATATACTGAAGCTTTCTTT
clone_size: NA; j_call: TRBJ2-3; cdr3_length: 20; d_call: TRBD2; v_call: TRBV3-1/TRBV3-2; cdr3_aa: CASSQDWVSGGLGGTDTQYF; cdr3_nt: TGTGCCAGCAGCCAAGATTGGGTTAGCGGGGGGCTAGGAGGCACAGATACGCAGTATTTT
clone_size: NA; j_call: TRBJ1-6; cdr3_length: 16; d_call: TRBD1; v_call: TRBV3-1/TRBV3-2; cdr3_aa: CASSLTGSAYNSPLHF; cdr3_nt: TGTGCCAGCAGCCTGACAGGGTCGGCCTATAATTCACCCCTCCACTTT
clone_size: NA; j_call: TRBJ1-5; cdr3_length: 18; d_call: TRBD1; v_call: TRBV19; cdr3_aa: CASSLGQGALTVNQPQHF; cdr3_nt: TGTGCCAGTAGTCTCGGACAGGGGGCTCTTACCGTCAATCAGCCCCAGCATTTT
clone_size: NA; j_call: TRBJ1-3; cdr3_length: 13; d_call: NA; v_call: TRBV5-1; cdr3_aa: CASSPRFSDTIYF; cdr3_nt: TGCGCCAGCAGCCCCCGGTTCTCTGACACCATATATTTT
clone_size: NA; j_call: TRBJ2-5; cdr3_length: 16; d_call: NA; v_call: TRBV19; cdr3_aa: CASSIHPSDRGETQYF; cdr3_nt: TGTGCCAGTAGTATCCACCCGTCGGATCGGGGGGAGACCCAGTACTTC
clone_size: NA; j_call: TRBJ1-2; cdr3_length: 15; d_call: TRBD1; v_call: TRBV5-1; cdr3_aa: CASSPQGQGDYGYTF; cdr3_nt: TGCGCCAGCAGCCCCCAAGGACAGGGAGACTATGGCTACACCTTC
clone_size: NA; j_call: TRBJ2-1; cdr3_length: 12; d_call: NA; v_call: TRBV12-3/TRBV12-4; cdr3_aa: CASSSRRVGQFF; cdr3_nt: TGTGCCAGCAGCTCGCGGCGGGTAGGGCAGTTCTTC
clone_size: NA; j_call: TRBJ1-2; cdr3_length: 14; d_call: TRBD1; v_call: TRBV5-1; cdr3_aa: CASSFGTGNYGYTF; cdr3_nt: TGCGCCAGCAGCTTTGGGACAGGGAACTATGGCTACACCTTC
clone_size: NA; j_call: TRBJ1-5; cdr3_length: 14; d_call: TRBD1; v_call: TRBV2; cdr3_aa: CASGDSYSNQPQHF; cdr3_nt: TGTGCCAGCGGGGACAGCTATAGCAATCAGCCCCAGCATTTT
clone_size: NA; j_call: TRBJ1-1; cdr3_length: 14; d_call: NA; v_call: TRBV10-3; cdr3_aa: CAIRFQGGDTEAFF; cdr3_nt: TGTGCCATCAGATTTCAGGGTGGTGACACTGAAGCTTTCTTT
clone_size: NA; j_call: TRBJ1-1; cdr3_length: 16; d_call: TRBD1; v_call: TRBV7-9; cdr3_aa: CASSGRTGVRETEAFF; cdr3_nt: TGTGCCAGCAGCGGACGGACAGGGGTCCGGGAAACTGAAGCTTTCTTT
clone_size: NA; j_call: TRBJ1-2; cdr3_length: 14; d_call: TRBD1; v_call: TRBV5-1; cdr3_aa: CASSLEGQGNGYTF; cdr3_nt: TGCGCCAGCAGCTTGGAGGGACAGGGGAATGGCTACACCTTC
clone_size: NA; j_call: TRBJ1-6; cdr3_length: 15; d_call: NA; v_call: TRBV24-1; cdr3_aa: CATSDYGHLNSPLHF; cdr3_nt: TGTGCCACCAGTGATTACGGACACCTTAATTCACCCCTCCACTTT
clone_size: NA; j_call: TRBJ1-1; cdr3_length: 13; d_call: NA; v_call: TRBV30; cdr3_aa: CAWSRGTGTEAFF; cdr3_nt: TGTGCCTGGAGTCGGGGGACCGGGACTGAAGCTTTCTTT